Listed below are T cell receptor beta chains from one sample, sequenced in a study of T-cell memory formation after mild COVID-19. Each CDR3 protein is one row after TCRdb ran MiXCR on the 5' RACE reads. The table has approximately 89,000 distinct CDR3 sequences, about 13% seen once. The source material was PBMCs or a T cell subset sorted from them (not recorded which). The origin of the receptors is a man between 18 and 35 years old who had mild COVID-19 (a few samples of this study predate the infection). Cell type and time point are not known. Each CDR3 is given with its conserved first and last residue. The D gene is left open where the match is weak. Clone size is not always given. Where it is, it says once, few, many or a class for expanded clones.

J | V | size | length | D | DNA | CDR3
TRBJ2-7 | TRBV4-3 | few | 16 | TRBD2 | TGCGCCAGCAGCCAAGATGCGGGGGGGCCCATGTACGAGCAGTACTTC | CASSQDAGGPMYEQYF
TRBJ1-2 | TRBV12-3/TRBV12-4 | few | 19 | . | TGTGCCAGCACTTCGACGGAGGGTAGGGATCAAGGCGGCAACTATGGCTACACCTTC | CASTSTEGRDQGGNYGYTF
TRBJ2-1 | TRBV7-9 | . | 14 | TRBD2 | TGTGCCAGCAGCGCAGAGACTAGCGTGGCTGAGCAGTTCTTC | CASSAETSVAEQFF
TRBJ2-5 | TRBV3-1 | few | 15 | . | TGTGCCAGCAGCCAAGTCCTTGACCGGGCGGAGACCCAGTACTTC | CASSQVLDRAETQYF
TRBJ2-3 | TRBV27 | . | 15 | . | TGTGCCAGCCACCTACGAGGCCTTAGCACAGATACGCAGTATTTT | CASHLRGLSTDTQYF
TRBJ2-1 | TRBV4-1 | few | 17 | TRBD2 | TGCGCCAGCAGCCAAGTGGGCGGCAGCGGGGGGGTCGCTGAGCAGTTCTTC | CASSQVGGSGGVAEQFF
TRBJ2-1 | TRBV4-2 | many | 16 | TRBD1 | TGTGCCAGCAGCCAGGAAATCGGGACAGGGGGCAATGAGCAGTTCTTC | CASSQEIGTGGNEQFF
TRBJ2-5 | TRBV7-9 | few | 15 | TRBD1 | TGTGCCAGCAGCTTCGACAGGGGGCGGTGGGAGACCCAGTACTTC | CASSFDRGRWETQYF
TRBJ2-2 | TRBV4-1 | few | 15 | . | TGCGCCAGCAGCCAAGAGGAGGGGCACACCGGGGAGCTGTTTTTT | CASSQEEGHTGELFF
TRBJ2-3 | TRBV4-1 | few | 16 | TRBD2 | TGCGCCAGCAGCCAACGAGCGGGGACTAGCACAGATACGCAGTATTTT | CASSQRAGTSTDTQYF
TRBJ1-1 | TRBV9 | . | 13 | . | TGTGCCAGCAGCGCGGGGGGCGCCACTGAAGCTTTCTTT | CASSAGGATEAFF
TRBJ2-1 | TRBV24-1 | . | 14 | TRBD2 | TGTGCCACCAGTGCCCCGGGACTAGCAGCGGAGCAGTTCTTC | CATSAPGLAAEQFF
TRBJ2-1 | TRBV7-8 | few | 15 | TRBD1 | TGTGCCAGCAGCTATTCCGGGACAGGGGGCCATGAGCAGTTCTTC | CASSYSGTGGHEQFF
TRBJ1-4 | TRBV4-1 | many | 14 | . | TGCGCCAGCAGCCAGACAGGAGGGGATGAAAAACTGTTTTTT | CASSQTGGDEKLFF
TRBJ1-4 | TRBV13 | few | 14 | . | TGTGCCAGCAGCCCGTGGGGTGTAGAGGAAAAACTGTTTTTT | CASSPWGVEEKLFF
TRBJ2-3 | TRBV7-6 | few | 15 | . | TGTGCCAGCAGCTTTGGGTGGGGCGTCCCAGATACGCAGTATTTT | CASSFGWGVPDTQYF
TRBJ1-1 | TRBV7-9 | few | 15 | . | TGTGCCAGCAGCACAAGCTCCAGGGGGAACACTGAAGCTTTCTTT | CASSTSSRGNTEAFF
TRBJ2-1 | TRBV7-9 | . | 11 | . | TGTGCCAGCAGCTTCAGGGATGAGCAGTTCTTC | CASSFRDEQFF
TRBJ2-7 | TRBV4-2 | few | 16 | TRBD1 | TGTGCCAGCAGCCAAGAGGGGACAGGGGGAATCTACGAGCAGTACTTC | CASSQEGTGGIYEQYF
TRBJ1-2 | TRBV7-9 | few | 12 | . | TGTGCCAGCAGTGACAGGAATAAGGACTACACCTTC | CASSDRNKDYTF
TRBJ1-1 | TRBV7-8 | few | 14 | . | TGTGCCAGCAGCTTAGAACAGGGTATCACTGAAGCTTTCTTT | CASSLEQGITEAFF
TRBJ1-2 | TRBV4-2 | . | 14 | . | TGTGCCAGCAGCCAAGAAGGACTCGTCTATGGCTACACCTTC | CASSQEGLVYGYTF
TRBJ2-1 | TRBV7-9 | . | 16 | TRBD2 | TGTGCCAGCAGCCCGACTAGCGGGGGGGACAGGAATGAGCAGTTCTTC | CASSPTSGGDRNEQFF
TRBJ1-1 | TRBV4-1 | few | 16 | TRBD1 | TGCGCCAGCAGCCAGCCGACAGGGCCAGGAAACACTGAAGCTTTCTTT | CASSQPTGPGNTEAFF
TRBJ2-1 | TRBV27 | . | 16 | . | TGTGCCAGCAGATTCGGGGCAACCTTAGAGTTGGATGAGCAGTTCTTC | CASRFGATLELDEQFF
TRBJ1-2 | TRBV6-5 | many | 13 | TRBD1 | TGTGCCAGCAGTTACCGGACAGGCGAAGGCTACACCTTC | CASSYRTGEGYTF
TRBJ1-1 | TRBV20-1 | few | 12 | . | TGCAGTTTGAGGGGGATGGACACTGAAGCTTTCTTT | CSLRGMDTEAFF